These T cell receptor beta chains were read from a single sample in a study of blood T cell repertoires in COVID-19. Using immunoSEQ multiplex PCR, the repertoire was profiled, and TCRdb retains in-frame clones only, with some absent. The sample carries 200,000 to 250,000 clones, about 90% recorded once. Sequencing was performed on peripheral blood. The receptor set was obtained from a man in his thirties or forties with acute or convalescent COVID-19. CDR3s include the opening cysteine and the closing phenylalanine or tryptophan. The D gene is left open where the match is weak. The size of a clone is reported for some rows only, either as once, few or many, or as a class for expanded clones.

CDR3nt	CDR3aa	v_gene	abundance	d_gene	j_gene
TGTGCCAGCAGCGACCGCCGGACAGAAGAGACCCAGTACTTC	CASSDRRTEETQYF	TRBV7-9	.	.	TRBJ2-5
TGTGCCAGCAGCCGGACAGGACGTTACAACTATGGCTACACCTTC	CASSRTGRYNYGYTF	TRBV3-1/TRBV3-2	.	TRBD1	TRBJ1-2
TGTGCCAGCAGCTTAGTACCTAACTCTGGGGCCAACGTCCTGACTTTC	CASSLVPNSGANVLTF	TRBV7-8	.	.	TRBJ2-6
TGTGCCAGCAGTTTATCAGGGGGTCTACCCCATGTCGGGGAGCTGTTTTTT	CASSLSGGLPHVGELFF	TRBV27	.	.	TRBJ2-2
TGTGCCAGCTCCCTTTCAAAGAACGGGAATGAGCAGTTCTTC	CASSLSKNGNEQFF	TRBV18	.	.	TRBJ2-1
TGTGCCAGCAGCGTAGTCCCACGGGGGTTTGGGTACAATGAGCAGTTCTTC	CASSVVPRGFGYNEQFF	TRBV9	.	.	TRBJ2-1
TGTGCCAGCAGCGCACAGGGGAGCTCCTACGAGCAGTACTTC	CASSAQGSSYEQYF	TRBV7-9	.	TRBD1	TRBJ2-7
TGTGCCAGCTCACCACAATCGGCGGGAGGGCCCCATGAGCAGTTCTTC	CASSPQSAGGPHEQFF	TRBV18	.	TRBD2	TRBJ2-1
TGTGCCAGCAGTTTCCTTCCTCCGGGACAGGGGAGGTGGGATTGGTACGAGCAGTACTTC	CASSFLPPGQGRWDWYEQYF	TRBV27	.	TRBD1	TRBJ2-7
TGTGCCAGCAGCTTAGGGACTAGCGGAGATACGCAGTATTTT	CASSLGTSGDTQYF	TRBV7-9	.	TRBD2	TRBJ2-3
TGTGCCAGCAGCCCAGATGGACAGTATAATTCACCCCTCCACTTT	CASSPDGQYNSPLHF	TRBV9	once	.	TRBJ1-6
TGCGCCAGCAGCAAGACTAGCGGGGGCGAGCAGTACTTC	CASSKTSGGEQYF	TRBV5-1	.	TRBD2	TRBJ2-7
TGTGCCACAACTTCCCGAGTCTATGGCTACACCTTC	CATTSRVYGYTF	TRBV10-3	.	.	TRBJ1-2
TGCGCCAGCAGCCAGGGGACAGAGATACTAGCCAAAAACATTCAGTACTTC	CASSQGTEILAKNIQYF	TRBV4-1	.	TRBD1	TRBJ2-4
TGTGCCAGCAGTGCTGGGTCACGGGTGAACACTGAAGCTTTCTTT	CASSAGSRVNTEAFF	TRBV2	.	.	TRBJ1-1
TGCGCCAGCGCCCAGTCCGGGATGCGCACAGATACGCAGTATTTT	CASAQSGMRTDTQYF	TRBV4-1	.	.	TRBJ2-3
TGTGCCAGCAGTCAGGGTCGCACTGAAGCTTTCTTT	CASSQGRTEAFF	TRBV6-5	once	.	TRBJ1-1
TGTGCCAGCAGTTCCGCGGGACAGGGCAATCAGCCCCAGCATTTT	CASSSAGQGNQPQHF	TRBV28	.	TRBD1	TRBJ1-5
TGTGCCAGCACACAGGGAAGGTATGGCTACACCTTC	CASTQGRYGYTF	TRBV3-1/TRBV3-2	.	.	TRBJ1-2
TGTGCCAGCAGCTTAGGGAGACGTGGCGAGCAGTACTTC	CASSLGRRGEQYF	TRBV7-8	.	.	TRBJ2-7
TGTGCCAGCAGTCTCCTCGTAGGGGGCACGCCCTCCTACGAGCAGTACTTC	CASSLLVGGTPSYEQYF	TRBV27	.	TRBD1	TRBJ2-7
TGTGCCAGCAGTCCGGGACAGGGGCTGTGGGACATTCAGTACTTC	CASSPGQGLWDIQYF	TRBV6-5	.	TRBD1	TRBJ2-4
TGCAGCGTACCAGGACAGGATAACTACGAGCAGTACTTC	CSVPGQDNYEQYF	TRBV29-1	.	TRBD1	TRBJ2-7
TGTGCCAGCAGGACCTCGGCGGGGGGGCGCAATGAGCAGTTCTTC	CASRTSAGGRNEQFF	TRBV28	.	TRBD2	TRBJ2-1
TGTGCCAGCAGCCGCTCCCGGACAGTGGACGAGCTGTTTTTT	CASSRSRTVDELFF	TRBV7-9	.	.	TRBJ2-2
TGTGCCAGCAGTTTAACCGGGACAGCTAATCAGCCCCAGCATTTT	CASSLTGTANQPQHF	TRBV28	.	TRBD1	TRBJ1-5
TGTGCCAGCAGTACACAGGGGGCTTCACCCCTCCACTTT	CASSTQGASPLHF	TRBV28	.	TRBD1	TRBJ1-6
TGTGCCAGCAGTTTCAAACGTCCGGGAAATTCACCCCTCCACTTT	CASSFKRPGNSPLHF	TRBV27	.	.	TRBJ1-6
TGTGCCAGCAGCATGACAGTAATCTATAATTCACCCCTCCACTTT	CASSMTVIYNSPLHF	TRBV3-1/TRBV3-2	.	.	TRBJ1-6